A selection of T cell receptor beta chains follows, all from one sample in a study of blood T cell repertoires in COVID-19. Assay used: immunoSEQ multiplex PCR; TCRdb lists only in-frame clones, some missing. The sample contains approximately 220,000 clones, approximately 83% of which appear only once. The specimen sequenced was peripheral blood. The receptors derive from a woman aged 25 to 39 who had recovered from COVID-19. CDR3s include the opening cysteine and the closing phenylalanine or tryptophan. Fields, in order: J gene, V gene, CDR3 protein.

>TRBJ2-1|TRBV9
CASSVAGARLLGQFF
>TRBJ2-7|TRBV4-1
CASSQGGGARYEQYF
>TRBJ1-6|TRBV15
CATSRSSGGDSPLHF
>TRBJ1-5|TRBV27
CASSFSGSNQPQHF
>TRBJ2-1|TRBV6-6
CASSLNYYAHPTDEQFF
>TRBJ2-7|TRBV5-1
CASSSHDAGLEQYF
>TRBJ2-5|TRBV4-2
CASSQDLAEETQYF
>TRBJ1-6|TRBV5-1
CASSFEAGGTSPLHF
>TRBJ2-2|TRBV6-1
CASSAPIGTGNTGELFF
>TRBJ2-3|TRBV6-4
CASSDSPGTSTDTQYF
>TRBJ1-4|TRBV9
CASSDNRDRGNEKLFF
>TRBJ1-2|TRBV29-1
CSVDRYYGYTF
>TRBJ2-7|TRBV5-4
CASSLSGGRDEQYF
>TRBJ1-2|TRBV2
CASSGTGGNYGYTF
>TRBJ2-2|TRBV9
CASSASGQGSTGELFF
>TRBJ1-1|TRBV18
CASSPGQGAIETEAFF
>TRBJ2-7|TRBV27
CASSERSFGYYEQYF
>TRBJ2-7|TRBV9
CASSPRGPSDTYEQYF
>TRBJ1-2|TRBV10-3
CAISGGQGKDYGYTF
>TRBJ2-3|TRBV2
CASSEVGAQDTQYF
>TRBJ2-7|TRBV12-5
CASGLVYSGTSGRKSSYEQYF
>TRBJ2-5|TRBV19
CASSSGQGGETQYF
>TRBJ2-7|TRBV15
CATSLISGPYEQYF
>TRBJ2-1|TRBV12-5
CASGSNSGYSYNEQFF
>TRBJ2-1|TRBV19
CASSIRAGGVEQFF
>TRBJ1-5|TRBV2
CASGGQGENQPQHF